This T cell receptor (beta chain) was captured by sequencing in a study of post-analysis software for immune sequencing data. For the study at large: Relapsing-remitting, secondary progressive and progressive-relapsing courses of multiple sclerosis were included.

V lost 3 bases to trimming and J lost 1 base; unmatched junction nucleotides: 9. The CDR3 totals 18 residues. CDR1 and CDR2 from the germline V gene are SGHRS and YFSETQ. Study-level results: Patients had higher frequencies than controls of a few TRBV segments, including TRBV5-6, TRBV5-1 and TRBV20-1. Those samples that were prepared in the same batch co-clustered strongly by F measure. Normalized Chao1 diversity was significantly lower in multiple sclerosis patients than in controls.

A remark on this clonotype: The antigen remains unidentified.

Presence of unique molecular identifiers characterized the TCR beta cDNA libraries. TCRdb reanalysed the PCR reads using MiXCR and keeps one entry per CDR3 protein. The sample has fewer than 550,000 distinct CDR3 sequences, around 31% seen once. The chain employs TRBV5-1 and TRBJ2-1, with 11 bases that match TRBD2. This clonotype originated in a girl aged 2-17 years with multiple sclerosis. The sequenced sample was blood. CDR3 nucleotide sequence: TGCGCCAGCAGCTCACGACTTAGCGGGGGGGTGTCCTACAATGAGCAGTTCTTC. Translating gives CASSSRLSGGVSYNEQFF.